Below, 7 T cell receptor beta chains from the same sample are listed, as sequenced in a study of blood T cell repertoires in COVID-19. This table comes from immunoSEQ multiplex PCR, and its TCRdb copy is limited to in-frame clones, with some not included. The repertoire has about 220,000 clones, approximately 83% of them found once; the top ten carry around 3.1%. Source material: peripheral blood. These receptors were taken from a woman aged 25 to 39 who had recovered from COVID-19.

V is TRBV5-1 and J is TRBJ2-5; a weak D match, TRBD1 (6 bases). Trimming took 4 bases from V and 2 from J, leaving 18 bases between them. Looked up from germline, CDR1 is SGHRS and CDR2 is YFSETQ. The length of the CDR3 is 16 residues. In nucleotides, the CDR3 is TGCGCCAGCAGCCTCCTCCGGGACACCCGACAAGAGACCCAGTACTTC. This codes for CASSLLRDTRQETQYF.

This chain connects TRBV5-1 to TRBJ2-7; 7 nucleotides match TRBD1. The CDR3 runs to 16 residues. V dropped 2 bases and J dropped 0; count of bases not matched to a gene: 8. Germline V CDR1 and CDR2: SGHRS, YFSETQ. This CDR3 reads CASSFWKTGTSYEQYF. DNA of the CDR3: TGCGCCAGCAGCTTCTGGAAGACAGGGACCTCCTACGAGCAGTACTTC. Full variable domain (outside the CDR3, taken from reference TRBV5-1 and TRBJ2-7): KAGVTQTPRYLIKTRGQQVTLSCSPISGHRSVSWYQQTPGQGLQFLFEYFSETQRNKGNFPGRFSGRQFSNSRSEMNVSTLELGDSALYLCASSFWKTGTSYEQYFGPGTRLTVT.

The chain recombines TRBV7-2 with TRBJ1-5, with a tentative D call TRBD1 (5 bases). The ends were cut back, 4 bases at V and 5 bases at J, with 9 bases in the middle. The CDR3 covers 13 residues. Germline V lookup: CDR1 SGHTA, CDR2 FQGNSA. CDR3 sequence: CASSWGGDQPQHF. The CDR3 DNA sequence: TGTGCCAGCAGCTGGGGGGGGGATCAGCCCCAGCATTTT.

A word on this clone: The sample has other DNA sequences that encode this CDR3 too. The chain combines TRBV5-1 with TRBJ1-6; 8 bases are a match to TRBD1. J gave up 7 bases and V 0 bases, and 0 bases lay outside the gene matches. This CDR3 is 14 amino acids long. CDR1 is SGHRS, CDR2 YFSETQ, per germline. The CDR3 nucleotides are TGCGCCAGCAGCTTGGGACAGGGGAATTCACCCCTCCACTTT. It is translated as CASSLGQGNSPLHF.

This clone was picked up a small number of times. CDR3 nucleotide sequence: TGTGCCAGCAGCTTTTCCTTCTACGACAGGGAGGAAACTGAAGCTTTCTTT. As protein: CASSFSFYDREETEAFF. This chain links TRBV7-9 with TRBJ1-1; 7 nucleotides align to TRBD1. Losses at the gene ends were 3 bases for V and 5 bases for J; bases not matched to a gene: 15. CDR1 SEHNR and CDR2 FQNEAQ come from the germline V gene (reference sequence). The CDR3 consists of 17 residues.

The chain has TRBV11-3 and TRBJ2-2; 8 nucleotides align to TRBD1. The V segment lost 1 base and the J segment 5 bases; nucleotides outside the gene matches: 3. From germline, CDR1 is SGHNT and CDR2 YENEEA. The CDR3 is 15 residues long. The CDR3 protein is CASSLGTGRTGELFF. CDR3 nucleotide sequence: TGTGCCAGCAGCTTAGGGACAGGGAGGACCGGGGAGCTGTTTTTT. Using reference TRBV11-3 and TRBJ2-2 for the parts outside the CDR3, the full variable domain is EAGVVQSPRYKIIEKKQPVAFWCNPISGHNTLYWYLQNLGQGPELLIRYENEEAVDDSQLPKDRFSAERLKGVDSTLKIQPAELGDSAVYLCASSLGTGRTGELFFGEGSRLTVL.

CDR3 region: CASSFGGTLYNEQFF. For the CDR3, the DNA is TGTGCCAGCAGCTTTGGCGGGACCCTTTACAATGAGCAGTTCTTC. This chain links TRBV7-9 with TRBJ2-1; weak D call: TRBD2 (6 bases). V lost 3 bases, J lost 4 bases, and 13 bases lay in between. In germline, CDR1 is SEHNR, CDR2 FQNEAQ (reference sequence). The CDR3 runs 15 residues.